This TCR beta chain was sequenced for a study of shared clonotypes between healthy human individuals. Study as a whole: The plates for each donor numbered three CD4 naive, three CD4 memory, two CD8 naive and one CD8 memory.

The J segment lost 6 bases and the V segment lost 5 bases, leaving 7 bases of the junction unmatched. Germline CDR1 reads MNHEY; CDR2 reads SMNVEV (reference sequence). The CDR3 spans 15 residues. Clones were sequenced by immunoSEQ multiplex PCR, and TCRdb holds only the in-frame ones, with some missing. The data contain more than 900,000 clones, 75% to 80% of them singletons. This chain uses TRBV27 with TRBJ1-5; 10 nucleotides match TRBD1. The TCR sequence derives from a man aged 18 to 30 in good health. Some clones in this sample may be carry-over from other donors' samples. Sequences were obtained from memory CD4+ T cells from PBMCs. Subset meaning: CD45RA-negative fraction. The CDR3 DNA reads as TGTGCCAGCAGTCCCTGGGACAGGGGAGGTCAGCCCCAGCATTTT. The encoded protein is CASSPWDRGGQPQHF.